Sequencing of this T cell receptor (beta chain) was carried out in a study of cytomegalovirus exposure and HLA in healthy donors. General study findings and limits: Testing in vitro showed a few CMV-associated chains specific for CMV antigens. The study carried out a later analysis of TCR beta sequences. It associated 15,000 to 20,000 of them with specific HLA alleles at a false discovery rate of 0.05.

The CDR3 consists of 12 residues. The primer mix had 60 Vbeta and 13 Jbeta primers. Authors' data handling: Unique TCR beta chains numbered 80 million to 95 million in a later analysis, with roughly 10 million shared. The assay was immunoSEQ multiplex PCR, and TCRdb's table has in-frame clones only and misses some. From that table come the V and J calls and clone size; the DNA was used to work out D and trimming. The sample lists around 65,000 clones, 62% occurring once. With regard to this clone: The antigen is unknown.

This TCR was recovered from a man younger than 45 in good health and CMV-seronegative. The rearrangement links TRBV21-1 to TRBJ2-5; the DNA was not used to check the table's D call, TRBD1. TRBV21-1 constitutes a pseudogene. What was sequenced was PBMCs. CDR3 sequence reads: CASSRDRETQYF. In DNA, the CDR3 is TGTGCCAGCAGCCGGGACAGGGAGACCCAGTACTTC.